Listed below are T cell receptor beta chains from one sample, sequenced in a study of OX40 agonist ivuxolimab in advanced cancers. Only in-frame clones appear in the TCRdb table, and some are missing; sequencing was by immunoSEQ multiplex PCR. The table lists 25,000 to 35,000 clones, less than 85% of them singletons, with 20% to 25% in the top ten. The sequencing used CD4+ or CD8+ T cells sorted from blood, collected in a trial of the OX40 agonist ivuxolimab. The receptors come from an adult with an advanced solid tumor such as melanoma, head and neck, liver or kidney cancer. Both conserved end residues are part of each CDR3. The order of the fields is D gene, J gene, V gene, clone size, CDR3 protein, CDR3 DNA. D genes are given only for firm matches. Some rows have no size entry. The others give once, few or many, or a class for an expanded clone.

d_gene: NA
j_gene: TRBJ2-7
v_gene: TRBV6-6
abundance: NA
CDR3aa: CASSYSERGEQYF
CDR3nt: TGTGCCAGCAGTTACTCGGAAAGGGGCGAGCAGTACTTC

d_gene: NA
j_gene: TRBJ1-4
v_gene: TRBV30
abundance: NA
CDR3aa: CAGRVAGQKLFF
CDR3nt: TGTGCCGGAAGGGTTGCCGGACAAAAACTGTTTTTT

d_gene: NA
j_gene: TRBJ1-2
v_gene: TRBV5-6
abundance: few
CDR3aa: CASSGDRLYGYTF
CDR3nt: TGTGCCAGCAGTGGAGACAGGCTCTATGGCTACACCTTC

d_gene: TRBD1
j_gene: TRBJ2-1
v_gene: TRBV7-3
abundance: NA
CDR3aa: CASSSRDRVYNEQFF
CDR3nt: TGTGCCAGCAGCTCCCGGGACAGGGTCTACAATGAGCAGTTCTTC

d_gene: NA
j_gene: TRBJ2-6
v_gene: TRBV4-1
abundance: NA
CDR3aa: CASSQFGSGANVLTF
CDR3nt: TGCGCCAGCAGCCAGTTTGGCTCTGGGGCCAACGTCCTGACTTTC

d_gene: NA
j_gene: TRBJ1-3
v_gene: TRBV5-1
abundance: NA
CDR3aa: CASSLDAGSGSGNTIYF
CDR3nt: TGCGCCAGCAGCTTGGATGCGGGATCAGGCTCTGGAAACACCATATATTTT

d_gene: NA
j_gene: TRBJ2-7
v_gene: TRBV27
abundance: NA
CDR3aa: CASRRGGPSYEQYF
CDR3nt: TGTGCCAGCAGACGGGGAGGCCCCTCCTACGAGCAGTACTTC

d_gene: NA
j_gene: TRBJ2-2
v_gene: TRBV6-5
abundance: NA
CDR3aa: CASSYSHYETGELFF
CDR3nt: TGTGCCAGCAGTTACTCCCATTATGAGACCGGGGAGCTGTTTTTT

d_gene: NA
j_gene: TRBJ2-6
v_gene: TRBV19
abundance: NA
CDR3aa: CASLGGANVLTF
CDR3nt: TGTGCCAGCCTCGGTGGGGCCAACGTCCTGACTTTC

d_gene: NA
j_gene: TRBJ2-7
v_gene: TRBV27
abundance: NA
CDR3aa: CASRFQPGHLYEQYF
CDR3nt: TGTGCCAGCAGATTCCAGCCGGGACACCTCTACGAGCAGTACTTC

d_gene: TRBD1
j_gene: TRBJ2-1
v_gene: TRBV25-1
abundance: NA
CDR3aa: CASGDRGDEQFF
CDR3nt: TGTGCCAGTGGGGACAGGGGCGATGAGCAGTTCTTC

d_gene: NA
j_gene: TRBJ2-1
v_gene: TRBV9
abundance: NA
CDR3aa: CASSGKTRPPYNEQFF
CDR3nt: TGTGCCAGCAGCGGAAAGACTAGGCCCCCTTACAATGAGCAGTTCTTC